The 30 T cell receptor beta chains below all came from one sample that was sequenced in a study of shared T cell receptors in the human thymus. TCRdb's table, derived via immunoSEQ multiplex PCR, lists solely in-frame clones and lacks some. The data hold 500,000 to 550,000 clones, with approximately 80% observed a single time. The data were also submitted as part of a second study, on human thymus T cells.

Sequencing used thymocytes. These receptor sequences come from a boy under two years old with a congenital heart defect.

The chain is built from TRBV28 and TRBJ2-2; 9 bases line up with TRBD1. Germline V CDR1 and CDR2: MDHEN, SYDVKM. Trimming removed 3 bases from V and 6 bases from J; junction bases left unmatched: 5. The CDR3 runs 15 residues. The CDR3 DNA reads as TGTGCCAGCAGTTTGGGACAGGGAAGGGCCGGGGAGCTGTTTTTT. Amino acids: CASSLGQGRAGELFF.

The gene calls are TRBV28 and TRBJ1-2; 11 bases agree with TRBD1. J lost 1 base, V lost 5 bases, and 15 bases had no gene match. Germline V lookup: CDR1 MDHEN, CDR2 SYDVKM. The CDR3 loop spans 19 amino acids. CDR3 residues: CASSLGQGAFPSVNYGYTF. CDR3 coding DNA: TGTGCCAGCAGTCTTGGACAGGGGGCGTTCCCTAGCGTTAACTATGGCTACACCTTC.

V is TRBV7-9 and J is TRBJ2-5, with a tentative D call TRBD1 (5 bases). V lost 1 base and J 5 bases, leaving 17 bases between the germline ends. Germline V gene sequence: CDR1 SEHNR, CDR2 FQNEAQ (reference sequence). The CDR3 extends over 16 amino acids. CDR3 bases: TGTGCCAGCAGCTTAGTTGGAACTCAGGGTGGGGAGACCCAGTACTTC. It encodes CASSLVGTQGGETQYF.

This rearrangement joins TRBV5-1 to TRBJ2-7, with 10 bases that match TRBD2. This CDR3 has 16 amino acids. With V trimmed by 0 bases and J by 2 bases, 5 bases remained unmatched. Germline V gene data show CDR1 as SGHRS and CDR2 as YFSETQ. CDR3 DNA: TGCGCCAGCAGCTTGGTAGTTAGCGGGGGGCCCTACGAGCAGTACTTC. This translates into CASSLVVSGGPYEQYF. The variable domain in full, completed from reference TRBV5-1 and TRBJ2-7, reads KAGVTQTPRYLIKTRGQQVTLSCSPISGHRSVSWYQQTPGQGLQFLFEYFSETQRNKGNFPGRFSGRQFSNSRSEMNVSTLELGDSALYLCASSLVVSGGPYEQYFGPGTRLTVT.

The chain has TRBV2 and TRBJ2-1; D remains unclear. The CDR3 consists of 13 residues. The germline V gene has CDR1 SNHLY and CDR2 FYNNEI. Trimming stripped 9 bases from V and 0 bases from J, with 9 bases between. This CDR3 reads CARRKSSYNEQFF. CDR3 DNA: TGTGCCAGACGAAAGAGCTCCTACAATGAGCAGTTCTTC.

This rearrangement joins TRBV28 to TRBJ2-1; possible D gene TRBD1, 6 bases. The CDR3 contains 14 residues. V was cut by 10 bases and J by 0 bases, with 13 bases left in between. Germline V CDR1 and CDR2: MDHEN, SYDVKM. The CDR3: CAIPDRSSYNEQFF. In nucleotides, the CDR3 is TGTGCCATTCCCGACAGGAGCTCCTACAATGAGCAGTTCTTC.

This clone was seen a handful of times. The J gene is TRBJ2-7, the V gene TRBV6-5, with D possibly being TRBD1 (6 bases). V was clipped by 0 bases and J by 6 bases, with 18 bases between them. The CDR3 runs 16 residues. Germline CDR1 MNHEY, CDR2 SVGAGI. CDR3 DNA: TGTGCCAGCAGTTACTCGGCAGGGGAACTGACCGGCGAGCAGTACTTC. Translating it yields CASSYSAGELTGEQYF.

This chain joins TRBV12-5 and TRBJ2-7, with 7 bases matching TRBD1. With 6 bases clipped from V and 5 bases from J, the junction kept 10 bases outside the gene matches. The germline V gene encodes CDR1 LGHNT and CDR2 FRNRAP. The CDR3 length is 14 residues. This CDR3 reads CASGSQRQGNEQYF. CDR3 nucleotide sequence: TGTGCTAGTGGCTCCCAGAGACAGGGTAACGAGCAGTACTTC.

Points on this clone: One junction end disagrees with the germline gene, perhaps due to a read error. The CDR3 DNA reads TGTGCCAGTAGTCCCCGGACTAGTAAGGCCCTTATGAACACCGGTGAGCTGTTTTTT. This gives the protein CASSPRTSKALMNTGELFF. The chain employs TRBV19 and TRBJ2-2, with TRBD2 identical over 7 bases. Germline V lookup: CDR1 LNHDA, CDR2 SQIVND (reference sequence). There are 19 residues in the CDR3.

The chain links TRBV27 to TRBJ2-7, with 9 nucleotides matching TRBD1. CDR1 MNHEY and CDR2 SMNVEV come from the germline V gene (reference sequence). The CDR3 loop spans 16 amino acids. V lost 5 bases and J lost 2; bases outside the gene matches: 10. The CDR3 region has the DNA TGTGCCAGCAGTCCCCATTCGACAGGGGGAACCTACGAGCAGTACTTC. Translating gives CASSPHSTGGTYEQYF.

CDR3 in amino acids: CASSLGSLAAQETQYF. The CDR3, as DNA: TGTGCCAGCAGCTTGGGGAGTTTAGCGGCTCAAGAGACCCAGTACTTC. The chain employs TRBV5-4 and TRBJ2-5, with TRBD2 as a possible D gene (6 bases). Germline V CDR1 and CDR2: SGHNT, YYREEE (reference sequence). Trimming cost V 0 bases and J 2 bases, with 14 bases left between them. This CDR3 is 16 amino acids long.

This clone occurred once. The gene calls are TRBV27 and TRBJ2-5, with TRBD2 identical over 7 bases. The length of the CDR3 is 14 residues. V dropped 3 bases and J dropped 11; count of bases not matched to a gene: 12. In germline, CDR1 is MNHEY, CDR2 SMNVEV (reference sequence). CDR3 coding DNA: TGTGCCAGCAGTTTGGCCGGGAGGACGGGGGAGCAGTACTTC. Encoded protein: CASSLAGRTGEQYF.

The chain combines TRBV21-1 with TRBJ1-1. TRBV21-1 is classified as a pseudogene. The CDR3 has 17 residues. The chain's CDR3 is CASSKEFRGGMNTEAFF. CDR3 in DNA: TGTGCCAGCAGCAAAGAATTTAGGGGCGGGATGAACACTGAAGCTTTCTTT.

This clone showed up just once. V gene TRBV7-6 combines with J gene TRBJ1-2; 8 positions agree with TRBD1. Germline V gives CDR1 SGHVS, CDR2 FNYEAQ. The junction had 5 bases not matched to a gene; V was cut back by 4 bases and J by 4 bases. This CDR3 has 14 amino acids. CDR3 protein: CASSSMTGAYGYTF. As DNA, the CDR3 is TGTGCCAGCAGCTCGATGACAGGGGCCTATGGCTACACCTTC.

This sequence joins TRBV20-1 and TRBJ2-1, with D uncertain. V lost 8 bases and J 0 bases, leaving 5 bases between the germline ends. Germline V gene sequence: CDR1 DFQATT, CDR2 SNEGSKA (reference sequence). The CDR3 loop spans 11 amino acids. Written as DNA, the CDR3 is TGCAGTCCGCGCTCCTACAATGAGCAGTTCTTC. As protein: CSPRSYNEQFF.

The chain employs TRBV15 and TRBJ1-5; 11 bases align to TRBD1. The CDR3 totals 18 residues. Germline CDR1 and CDR2: LNHNV and YYDKDF (reference sequence). V lost 5 bases to trimming and J lost 3 bases; unmatched junction nucleotides: 12. The CDR3 nucleotides are TGTGCCACCAGCGAGGGAGGCACAGGACAGGGGGCCAATCAGCCCCAGCATTTT. This encodes CATSEGGTGQGANQPQHF.

The chain links TRBV4-2 to TRBJ2-6; TRBD2 is a possible D gene (5 bases). Germline V lookup: CDR1 LGHNA, CDR2 YNFKEQ. The CDR3 has 18 residues. Trimming removed 0 bases at V and 0 bases at J, with 12 bases between. The CDR3 DNA reads TGTGCCAGCAGCCAAGATCCAGCGGTGAGCTCTGGGGCCAACGTCCTGACTTTC. Protein: CASSQDPAVSSGANVLTF.

The rearrangement uses TRBV5-5 and TRBJ2-3; D is perhaps TRBD1 (5 bases). Deletions cut 4 bases from V and 13 bases from J, with 25 bases between. Germline CDR1 and CDR2: SGHKS and YYEKEE (reference sequence). The CDR3 has 15 residues. This CDR3 reads CASSRLREVGIGEYF. CDR3 DNA sequence: TGTGCCAGCAGCCGACTCAGGGAAGTGGGGATAGGGGAGTATTTT.

The chain employs TRBV5-1 and TRBJ2-3, with 7 positions matching TRBD1. The CDR3 is made up of 17 amino acids. Germline assignment: CDR1 SGHRS and CDR2 YFSETQ. Trimming took 4 bases from V and 2 from J; bases not matched to a gene: 13. In DNA form, the CDR3 reads TGCGCCAGCAGCCCTCCCCCTAACAGGGGATCCACAGATACGCAGTATTTT. As protein: CASSPPPNRGSTDTQYF.

The chain recombines TRBV5-4 with TRBJ2-1; D ambiguous. The germline V and J ends were trimmed by 3 bases and 0 bases, with 13 bases remaining between them. Germline V gene lookup returns CDR1 SGHNT and CDR2 YYREEE (reference sequence). The CDR3 runs 16 residues. Here the CDR3 DNA reads TGTGCCAGCAGCTCTACCGGGTGGAGCTCCTACAATGAGCAGTTCTTC. It encodes CASSSTGWSSYNEQFF.

The chain combines TRBV6-5 with TRBJ2-2; the match to TRBD2 covers 7 bases. CDR3 length: 16 amino acids. Germline V gene lookup returns CDR1 MNHEY and CDR2 SVGAGI. The V and J ends lost 4 bases and 6 bases, in that order; junction bases with no gene match: 11. CDR3 DNA sequence: TGTGCCAGCAGTTCCCGGACTAGTAAGGCCCCCGGGGAGCTGTTTTTT. It yields the protein CASSSRTSKAPGELFF.

This sequence joins TRBV9 and TRBJ2-2; TRBD2 matches at 8 bases. The CDR3 is 16 residues long. V lost 4 bases, J lost 0 bases, and 5 bases stayed unmatched. Germline V CDR1 and CDR2: SGDLS, YYNGEE. The chain's CDR3 is CASSFSSGSNTGELFF. The CDR3 nucleotides read TGTGCCAGCAGCTTCTCTAGCGGGTCGAACACCGGGGAGCTGTTTTTT.

The gene calls are TRBV12-5 and TRBJ2-2; 7 positions agree with TRBD1. Per the germline V gene, CDR1 is LGHNT and CDR2 is FRNRAP. Trimming at V came to 0 bases and at J to 4 bases, leaving 5 bases not matched to a gene. The CDR3 has 16 amino acids. The CDR3 DNA reads TGTGCTAGTGGTTTGGTAGAGGGGGCTCCCACCGGGGAGCTGTTTTTT. This gives the protein CASGLVEGAPTGELFF.

The CDR3 DNA follows: TGCGCCAGCAGCCAAAGAGATCCCAGGATGTCAGGGGACAGTCCGTTCGGCTATGGCTACACCTTC. It codes for CASSQRDPRMSGDSPFGYGYTF. The chain carries TRBV4-1 and TRBJ1-2; 7 bases match TRBD1. CDR3 length: 22 residues. V gave up 2 bases and J gave up 4 bases; unmatched junction bases: 28. The germline CDR1 and CDR2 sequences are MGHRA and YSYEKL.

V usage is TRBV27 and J usage is TRBJ1-2; possible D gene TRBD1, 6 bases. Trimming cost V 5 bases and J 8 bases, with 21 bases left between them. The CDR3 runs to 15 residues. Germline V lookup: CDR1 MNHEY, CDR2 SMNVEV (reference sequence). The CDR3 loop reads CASSVTRQDLEGYTF. The CDR3 coding sequence is TGTGCCAGCAGTGTCACGCGACAGGACCTGGAGGGCTACACCTTC.

This clone was seen once. A junction boundary mismatches the germline segment, possibly from a read error. The chain links TRBV11-2 to TRBJ2-6; D gene ambiguous. Germline CDR1 is SGHAT and CDR2 is FQNNGV. The CDR3 length is 11 residues. The CDR3 sequence: CAARGANVLTF. The CDR3 region has the DNA TGCGCGGCAAGAGGGGCCAACGTCCTGACTTTC.

The chain uses TRBV28 and TRBJ2-7; 7 nucleotides match TRBD1. Looked up from germline, CDR1 is MDHEN and CDR2 is SYDVKM. With 3 bases clipped from V and 3 bases from J, the junction kept 11 bases outside the gene matches. The CDR3 totals 16 residues. Here the CDR3 DNA reads TGTGCCAGCAGTTTCTCCTCCGACAGGGTTGGCTACGAGCAGTACTTC. The encoded protein is CASSFSSDRVGYEQYF.

CDR3 nucleotides: TGTGCCAGCAGTGAATATAGCGGGAGATGGGATGAGCAGTACTTC. It specifies CASSEYSGRWDEQYF. This chain joins TRBV25-1 and TRBJ2-7; TRBD2 agrees at 9 bases. The CDR3 runs 15 residues. With 0 bases clipped from V and 7 bases from J, the junction kept 7 bases outside the gene matches. The germline CDR1 and CDR2 sequences are MGHDK and SYGVNS.

This chain links TRBV30 with TRBJ2-4; 7 bases line up with TRBD1. This CDR3 spans 16 amino acids. Trimming cost V 1 base and J 2 bases; bases outside gene matches: 8. The germline gives CDR1 GTSNPN, CDR2 SVGIG (reference sequence). CDR3 nucleotides: TGTGCCTGGAGTGCCCCCGCAGGGGGAACCAAAAACATTCAGTACTTC. This gives the protein CAWSAPAGGTKNIQYF.

J is TRBJ2-2 and V is TRBV4-1; TRBD2 agrees at 9 bases. The CDR3 is made up of 17 amino acids. V gave up 0 bases and J gave up 7 bases; unmatched junction bases: 9. Germline V CDR1 and CDR2: MGHRA, YSYEKL. CDR3: CASSQDSSGRGGGELFF. The CDR3 coding sequence is TGCGCCAGCAGCCAAGATAGTAGCGGGAGAGGTGGCGGGGAGCTGTTTTTT.